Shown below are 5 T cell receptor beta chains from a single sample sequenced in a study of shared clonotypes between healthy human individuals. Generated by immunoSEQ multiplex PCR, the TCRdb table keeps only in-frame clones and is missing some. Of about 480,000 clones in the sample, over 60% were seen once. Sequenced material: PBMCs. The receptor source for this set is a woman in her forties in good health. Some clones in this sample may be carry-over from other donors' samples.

The CDR3, as DNA: TGTGCCAGCAGCATACAGGACCACAATCAGCCCCAGCATTTT. The encoded protein is CASSIQDHNQPQHF. The chain employs TRBV28 and TRBJ1-5; perhaps TRBD1 as D (5 bases). Germline loops: CDR1 MDHEN, CDR2 SYDVKM. Deletions cut 6 bases from V and 3 bases from J, with 12 bases between. The CDR3 covers 14 residues.

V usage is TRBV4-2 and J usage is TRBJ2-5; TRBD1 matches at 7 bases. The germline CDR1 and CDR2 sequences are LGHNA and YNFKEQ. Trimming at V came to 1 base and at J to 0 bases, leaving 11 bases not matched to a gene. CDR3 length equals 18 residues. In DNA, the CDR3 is TGTGCCAGCAGCCAAGTACGGGACAGCGAAACGTACCAAGAGACCCAGTACTTC. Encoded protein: CASSQVRDSETYQETQYF.

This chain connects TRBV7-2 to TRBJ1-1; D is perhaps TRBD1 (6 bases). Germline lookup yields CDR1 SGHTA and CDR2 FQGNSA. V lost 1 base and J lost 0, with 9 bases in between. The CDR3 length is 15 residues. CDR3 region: CASSLEGVMNTEAFF. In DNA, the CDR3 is TGTGCCAGCAGCTTAGAGGGGGTCATGAACACTGAAGCTTTCTTT. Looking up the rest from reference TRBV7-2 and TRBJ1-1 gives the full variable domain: GAGVSQSPSNKVTEKGKDVELRCDPISGHTALYWYRQSLGQGLEFLIYFQGNSAPDKSGLPSDRFSAERTGGSVSTLTIQRTQQEDSAVYLCASSLEGVMNTEAFFGQGTRLTVV.

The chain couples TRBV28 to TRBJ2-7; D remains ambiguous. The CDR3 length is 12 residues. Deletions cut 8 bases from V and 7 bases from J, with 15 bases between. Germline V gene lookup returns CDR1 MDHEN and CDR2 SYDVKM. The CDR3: CASGGSPLEQYF. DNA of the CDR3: TGTGCCAGCGGTGGCAGCCCCCTGGAGCAGTACTTC.

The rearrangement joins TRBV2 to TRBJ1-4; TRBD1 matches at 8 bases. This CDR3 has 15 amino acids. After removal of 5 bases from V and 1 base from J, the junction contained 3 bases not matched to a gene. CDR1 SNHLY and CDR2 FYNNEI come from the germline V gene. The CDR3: CASSLQGGTNEKLFF. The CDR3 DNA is TGTGCCAGCAGTTTACAGGGGGGAACTAATGAAAAACTGTTTTTT.